This T cell receptor beta chain was sequenced for a study of cytomegalovirus exposure and HLA in healthy donors. Study information: The use of the same platform for the 100 to 150 validation repertoires and the 666 first-cohort repertoires was reported by a later analysis.

Overall study results and limits: The authors confirmed in vitro that a few CMV-associated chains were specific for CMV antigens. Altogether, around 160 TCR beta chains were recorded as cytomegalovirus-associated. Most TCR sequences showed up rarely, but some public TCRs showed up in many donors.

In regard to this clone: What it binds is unknown.

V lost 5 bases, J lost 5 bases, and 21 bases lay in between. The germline V gene has CDR1 SGHVS and CDR2 FNYEAQ. The CDR3 length is 16 residues. Produced via immunoSEQ multiplex PCR; TCRdb's table is partial and in-frame only. The table shows about 190,000 clones, with 75% to 90% occurring only once. The chain carries TRBV7-6 and TRBJ1-1, with D possibly TRBD1 on 6 matching bases. Sequencing was carried out using PBMCs. The clonotype comes from a man in his late teens or twenties in good health and CMV-seropositive. The chain's CDR3 is CASSPRAGALRTEAFF. The CDR3 DNA reads TGTGCCAGCAGCCCCCGGGCGGGGGCGTTAAGGACTGAAGCTTTCTTT.